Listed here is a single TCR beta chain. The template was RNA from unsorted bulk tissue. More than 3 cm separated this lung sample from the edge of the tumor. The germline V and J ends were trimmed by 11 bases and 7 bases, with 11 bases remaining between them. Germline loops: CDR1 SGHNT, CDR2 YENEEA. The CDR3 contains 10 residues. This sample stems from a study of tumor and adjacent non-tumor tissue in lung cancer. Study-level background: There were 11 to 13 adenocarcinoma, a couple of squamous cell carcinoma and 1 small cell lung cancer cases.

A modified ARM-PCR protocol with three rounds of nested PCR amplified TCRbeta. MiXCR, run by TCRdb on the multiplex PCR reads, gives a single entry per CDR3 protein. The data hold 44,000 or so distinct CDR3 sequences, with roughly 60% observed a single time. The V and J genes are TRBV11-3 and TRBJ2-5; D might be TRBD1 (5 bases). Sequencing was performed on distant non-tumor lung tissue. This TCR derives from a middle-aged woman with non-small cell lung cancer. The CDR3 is CADSWRTQYF. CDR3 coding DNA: TGTGCCGACAGCTGGCGGACCCAGTACTTC.